This T cell receptor (beta chain) comes out of a study of shared clonotypes between healthy human individuals. The study, taken as a whole, reports: In four donors, about 5% of naive CD4 clonotypes appeared in common. Rarefaction revealed incomplete sorted-subset sequencing despite large depth.

Worth noting for this clone: As yet, its antigen is unknown.

Clones were sequenced by immunoSEQ multiplex PCR, and TCRdb holds only the in-frame ones, with some missing. Here the sample spans 1.6 million or so clones, 97% to 99% being singletons. The CDR3 has 15 residues. After removal of 5 bases from V and 4 bases from J, the junction contained 5 bases not matched to a gene. The germline CDR1 and CDR2 sequences are MDHEN and SYDVKM. The rearrangement links TRBV28 to TRBJ1-2, with TRBD1 matching over 12 bases. The clonotype comes from a man under 40 in good health. The sample comprised naive CD4+ T cells sorted from blood. Subset reported: CD45RA+ positively selected. The DNA of the CDR3 is TGTGCCAGCAGTCTGGGACAGGGGGCGCGCTATGGCTACACCTTC. Encoded protein: CASSLGQGARYGYTF.